The rows below give T cell receptor beta chains drawn from one sample of a study of cytomegalovirus exposure and HLA in healthy donors. Profiled with immunoSEQ multiplex PCR; TCRdb holds only in-frame clones, not every one. The data show some 180,000 clones, and the top ten clones hold 6.5%. Sequenced sample: PBMCs. The receptor source for this set is a man aged 25-40 years in good health and CMV-seronegative. Both conserved end residues are part of each CDR3. Each record gives: J gene, D gene, V gene, CDR3 DNA, CDR3 protein. D genes are given only for firm matches.

J: TRBJ2-1
D: .
V: TRBV28
DNA: TGTGCCAGCAGTTATATCCAGCAGTTCTTC
CDR3: CASSYIQQFF

J: TRBJ2-7
D: .
V: TRBV18
DNA: TGTGCCAGCTCACCACTCGGCCACGCCGGGGACGAGCAGTACTTC
CDR3: CASSPLGHAGDEQYF

J: TRBJ2-2
D: .
V: TRBV2
DNA: TGTGCCAGCAGTGACCTCACAGGGCCCGGGGAGCTGTTTTTT
CDR3: CASSDLTGPGELFF

J: TRBJ2-7
D: TRBD2
V: TRBV7-2
DNA: TGTGCCAGCAGCCCTAACTTAGCGGGAACGGGCCACTTC
CDR3: CASSPNLAGTGHF

J: TRBJ1-2
D: TRBD1
V: TRBV5-5
DNA: TGTGCCAGCAGCTTGCGGACAGGTTATGGCTACACCTTC
CDR3: CASSLRTGYGYTF

J: TRBJ2-3
D: TRBD1
V: TRBV4-1
DNA: TGCGCCAGCAGCCCCGGGACAGGCACAGATACGCAGTATTTT
CDR3: CASSPGTGTDTQYF

J: TRBJ2-7
D: .
V: TRBV7-2
DNA: TGTGCCAGCAGCTTAGACAGTCAGACCTACGAGCAGTACTTC
CDR3: CASSLDSQTYEQYF

J: TRBJ1-4
D: TRBD1
V: TRBV28
DNA: TGTGCCAGCAGTTTACCGACAGGGGGCAGTGAAAAACTGTTTTTT
CDR3: CASSLPTGGSEKLFF

J: TRBJ2-3
D: .
V: TRBV9
DNA: TGTGCCAGCAGCGTAGGGGTAGCGGATAGCACAGATACGCAGTATTTT
CDR3: CASSVGVADSTDTQYF

J: TRBJ1-1
D: .
V: TRBV5-1
DNA: TGCGCCAGCAGCCTGACAGGGAACACTGAAGCTTTCTTT
CDR3: CASSLTGNTEAFF

J: TRBJ2-5
D: .
V: TRBV9
DNA: TGTGCCAGCAGCGTAGATCGGGGGAGTTACCAAGAGACCCAGTACTTC
CDR3: CASSVDRGSYQETQYF

J: TRBJ1-2
D: TRBD1
V: TRBV4-3
DNA: TGCGCCAGCAGCCAAGGAGACAGGGGGCCCTACTATGGCTACACCTTC
CDR3: CASSQGDRGPYYGYTF

J: TRBJ2-1
D: TRBD2
V: TRBV4-2
DNA: TGTGCCAGCAGCCAAGAAGCGGGATCCACCTACAATGAGCAGTTCTTC
CDR3: CASSQEAGSTYNEQFF

J: TRBJ2-7
D: TRBD2
V: TRBV29-1
DNA: TGCAGCGTCCTACCTGGGGGAGGGCACAGCTCCTACGAGCAGTACTTC
CDR3: CSVLPGGGHSSYEQYF

J: TRBJ1-1
D: TRBD1
V: TRBV7-6
DNA: TGTGCCAGCAGCTTCCTGGACAGGGAGGGCACTGAAGCTTTCTTT
CDR3: CASSFLDREGTEAFF

J: TRBJ2-7
D: .
V: TRBV5-1
DNA: TGCGCCAGCAGCCTGACATGGACAGCTTCCTACGAGCAGTACTTC
CDR3: CASSLTWTASYEQYF

J: TRBJ2-1
D: TRBD2
V: TRBV19
DNA: TGTGCCAGCAGGACTAGCGGGAGCTACGATGAGCAGTTCTTC
CDR3: CASRTSGSYDEQFF

J: TRBJ1-3
D: TRBD1
V: TRBV18
DNA: TGTGCCAGCTCACCATCCGCGTTCCAGACAGGGTCGCGGAACACCATATATTTT
CDR3: CASSPSAFQTGSRNTIYF

J: TRBJ2-1
D: .
V: TRBV5-1
DNA: TGCGCCAGCAGCTTGCGGCTAGCTGTTAACAATGAGCAGTTCTTC
CDR3: CASSLRLAVNNEQFF

J: TRBJ1-2
D: TRBD1
V: TRBV12-5
DNA: TGTGCTAGTGGTTTGGACAGGGGAGGCGACTATGGCTACACCTTC
CDR3: CASGLDRGGDYGYTF

J: TRBJ1-1
D: .
V: TRBV5-6
DNA: TGTGCCAGCAGCTTGGCCGCTTTGCGGGGGCGGGACACTGAAGCTTTCTTT
CDR3: CASSLAALRGRDTEAFF

J: TRBJ2-1
D: TRBD1
V: TRBV7-9
DNA: TGTGCCAGCAGGAGGATTGGACAGGACTCCTACAATGAGCAGTTCTTC
CDR3: CASRRIGQDSYNEQFF

J: TRBJ1-1
D: TRBD1
V: TRBV29-1
DNA: TGCAGCGTTGAAGACCAGATCCCGGACAGGGGGGCTGGGAAAGCTTTCTTT
CDR3: CSVEDQIPDRGAGKAFF

J: TRBJ2-3
D: TRBD2
V: TRBV5-8
DNA: TGTGCCAGCAGCTTAGGGCATAGCGGGGGGGCGGATACGCAGTATTTT
CDR3: CASSLGHSGGADTQYF

J: TRBJ2-7
D: TRBD2
V: TRBV9
DNA: TGTGCCAGCAGCGTTGGACTAGCGGGGACTTCCTACGAGCAGTACTTC
CDR3: CASSVGLAGTSYEQYF

J: TRBJ2-7
D: .
V: TRBV18
DNA: TGTGCCAGCCCCTCGTTCCCTAGCTCCTACGAGCAGTACTTC
CDR3: CASPSFPSSYEQYF

J: TRBJ1-5
D: TRBD1
V: TRBV11-2
DNA: TGTGCCAGCAGCTTAGGCCAGGGGGCTGGAGATCAGCCCCAGCATTTT
CDR3: CASSLGQGAGDQPQHF

J: TRBJ1-5
D: .
V: TRBV30
DNA: TGTGCCTGGAGTCCAGGGGATCAGCCCCAGCATTTT
CDR3: CAWSPGDQPQHF

J: TRBJ2-7
D: TRBD2
V: TRBV28
DNA: TGTGCCAGCATCGCGGGCCGGACTAGCGGCTACGAGCAGTACTTC
CDR3: CASIAGRTSGYEQYF

J: TRBJ2-1
D: .
V: TRBV7-6
DNA: TGTGCCAGCAGCTTAAGGTCGGTGGGGACTTTACCATCCTACAATGAGCAGTTCTTC
CDR3: CASSLRSVGTLPSYNEQFF

J: TRBJ1-1
D: .
V: TRBV7-9
DNA: TGTGCCAGCAGGGACTCGGGGAATGAAGCTTTCTTT
CDR3: CASRDSGNEAFF

J: TRBJ2-7
D: TRBD2
V: TRBV7-9
DNA: TGTGCCAGCAGCTCCACTAGCGGGACTGACGAGCAGTACTTC
CDR3: CASSSTSGTDEQYF

J: TRBJ1-6
D: .
V: TRBV30
DNA: TGTGCCTGGAGTGTATCGGCAGGGAGGGATTCACCCCTCCACTTT
CDR3: CAWSVSAGRDSPLHF

J: TRBJ2-5
D: TRBD1
V: TRBV5-6
DNA: TGTGCCAGCAGCTCCTTCGGGACAGGGTTCGAGACCCAGTACTTC
CDR3: CASSSFGTGFETQYF

J: TRBJ2-7
D: .
V: TRBV4-3
DNA: TGCGCCAGCAGCCAAGATGGGTCGGGTTCCCCCTACGAGCAGTACTTC
CDR3: CASSQDGSGSPYEQYF

J: TRBJ2-2
D: .
V: TRBV7-9
DNA: TGTGCCAGCAGCTTAGCGCTAGCTGGCACCGGGGAGCTGTTTTTT
CDR3: CASSLALAGTGELFF

J: TRBJ1-3
D: .
V: TRBV5-1
DNA: TGCGCCAGCAGCCCCGGACAGAGCTCTGGAAACACCATATATTTT
CDR3: CASSPGQSSGNTIYF

J: TRBJ1-1
D: .
V: TRBV5-1
DNA: TGCGCCAGCAGCGAACAGGTCATGAACACTGAAGCTTTCTTT
CDR3: CASSEQVMNTEAFF

J: TRBJ2-3
D: TRBD1
V: TRBV19
DNA: TGTGCCAGTAGTATGGGGGACAGCCTCAGCACAGATACGCAGTATTTT
CDR3: CASSMGDSLSTDTQYF

J: TRBJ2-1
D: TRBD1
V: TRBV19
DNA: TGTGCCAGTAGTGGGGACAGGGGGAGGGACTACAATGAGCAGTTCTTC
CDR3: CASSGDRGRDYNEQFF

J: TRBJ2-5
D: TRBD1
V: TRBV29-1
DNA: TGCAGCGTTGGTGTGGCGCAGGGGGCGACCCAGTACTTC
CDR3: CSVGVAQGATQYF

J: TRBJ2-7
D: TRBD1
V: TRBV6-5
DNA: TGTGCCAGCAGTTACGGACAGGAGACCCCCTACGAGCAGTACTTC
CDR3: CASSYGQETPYEQYF

J: TRBJ1-4
D: .
V: TRBV19
DNA: TGTGCCAGTAGTCCGCTACCTCCCGGGAGCCCTCTCAGCGAAAAACTGTTTTTT
CDR3: CASSPLPPGSPLSEKLFF

J: TRBJ2-7
D: TRBD2
V: TRBV5-4
DNA: TGTGCCAGCAGCCCGGGGACTAGCGGGAGTTCCTACGAGCAGTACTTC
CDR3: CASSPGTSGSSYEQYF

J: TRBJ1-6
D: .
V: TRBV7-2
DNA: TGTGCCAGCAACCCCGGGTCTCGGGATTCACCCCTCCACTTT
CDR3: CASNPGSRDSPLHF

J: TRBJ2-7
D: TRBD2
V: TRBV5-1
DNA: TGCGCCAGCAGCCCGGGACTAGCGGGGGCATTAACCTACGAGCAGTACTTC
CDR3: CASSPGLAGALTYEQYF

J: TRBJ1-2
D: TRBD1
V: TRBV27
DNA: TGTGCCAGCAGTTTATCGTGGCAGGGGGCGAATGGCTACACCTTC
CDR3: CASSLSWQGANGYTF

J: TRBJ1-1
D: .
V: TRBV6-5
DNA: TGTGCCAGCAGTTACTATGCAGGCTCAACTGAAGCTTTCTTT
CDR3: CASSYYAGSTEAFF